This T cell receptor beta chain was identified in a study of T cell responses to AZD1222 COVID-19 vaccine. Notes on the study in general: Spike-specific TCRs gained breadth and depth after people received two AZD1222 doses.

Germline lookup yields CDR1 SGHVS and CDR2 FQNEAQ. CDR3 length: 13 residues. V gave up 0 bases and J gave up 6 bases, with 6 bases separating them. Comment on this clone: The antigen is unknown.

Using immunoSEQ multiplex PCR, the repertoire was profiled, and TCRdb retains in-frame clones only, with some absent. The sample yields 150,000 or so clones, nearly 90% seen once. The sample consisted of peripheral blood, taken on day 0 of AZD1222 vaccination. The receptor's source is an adult in good health. This chain joins TRBV7-8 and TRBJ1-5; no clear D. The chain's CDR3 is CASSLAFGQPQHF. The CDR3 bases are TGTGCCAGCAGCTTAGCTTTTGGTCAGCCCCAGCATTTT.